The 3 T cell receptor beta chains presented below share a single source sample, sequenced in a study of cytomegalovirus exposure and HLA in healthy donors. TCRdb's copy holds only in-frame clones and misses some; the assay was immunoSEQ multiplex PCR. The sample holds approximately 230,000 clones, roughly nine tenths seen once. Specimen: PBMCs. The receptors derive from a man between 18 and 29 years old in good health and CMV-seropositive.

The chain is built from TRBV7-2 and TRBJ1-1, with D possibly being TRBD1 (6 bases). The CDR3 runs to 15 residues. Germline values: CDR1 SGHTA, CDR2 FQGNSA. Trimming left V 6 bases short and J 4 bases short, with 18 bases between. The CDR3 DNA reads as TGTGCCAGCAGGGATCCAGGGGCACCTGGCACTGAAGCTTTCTTT. It specifies CASRDPGAPGTEAFF.

This clone was observed a single time. The chain recombines TRBV5-4 with TRBJ1-1, with a tentative D call TRBD1 (5 bases). The CDR3 has 16 amino acids. Per the germline V gene, CDR1 is SGHNT and CDR2 is YYREEE (reference sequence). V shed 4 bases and J shed 0 bases, with 16 bases lying between them. This CDR3 is CASSPGTAIMNTEAFF. The CDR3 DNA sequence: TGTGCCAGCAGCCCTGGGACGGCTATAATGAACACTGAAGCTTTCTTT.

V is TRBV5-6 and J is TRBJ1-1, with D tentatively TRBD1 (5 bases). CDR1 and CDR2 from the germline V gene are SGHDT and YYEEEE. The V end lost 3 bases, the J end lost 0 bases, and 21 bases lay between the germline ends. CDR3 size: 18 residues. CDR3 nucleotide sequence: TGTGCCAGCAGCTCCGTAAGGGGCGGCTCCCCAATGAACACTGAAGCTTTCTTT. Its protein is CASSSVRGGSPMNTEAFF.